Listed here are 13 T cell receptor beta chains from one sample, sequenced in a study of cytomegalovirus exposure and HLA in healthy donors. PCR involved 60 Vbeta and 13 Jbeta primers. TCRdb's table, derived via immunoSEQ multiplex PCR, lists solely in-frame clones and lacks some. This sample yields under 150,000 clones, of which around 78% are seen a single time; 1.5% belongs to the top ten. Sequenced material: PBMCs. The receptors derive from a woman aged 18-29 years in good health and CMV-seronegative.

This clone was observed a handful of times. The chain employs TRBV14 and TRBJ1-2; D unclear. This CDR3 is built from 14 residues. V was shortened by 1 base and J by 6 bases, with 12 bases between the two germline ends. The germline V gene has CDR1 SGHDN and CDR2 FVKESK. The CDR3 DNA reads TGTGCCAGCAGCCAAGCGTCACGGGAGGATGGCTACACCTTC. As protein: CASSQASREDGYTF.

The rearrangement joins TRBV5-4 to TRBJ2-1, with 9 bases that match TRBD2. Trimming removed 7 bases from V and 1 base from J; junction bases left unmatched: 12. The CDR3 runs to 17 residues. Per germline, CDR1 SGHNT and CDR2 YYREEE (reference sequence). The CDR3 bases are TGTGCCAGCGGGGCCCAGCGGGGGGCTGGATCCTACAATGAGCAGTTCTTC. This sequence encodes CASGAQRGAGSYNEQFF.

This clone was detected a few times. V usage is TRBV7-9 and J usage is TRBJ2-1; D gene ambiguous. Trimming removed 2 bases from V and 5 bases from J, with 4 bases in between. CDR3 length: 12 amino acids. The germline V gene has CDR1 SEHNR and CDR2 FQNEAQ (reference sequence). The CDR3: CASSLSDNEQFF. The CDR3 DNA is TGTGCCAGCAGCTTATCCGACAATGAGCAGTTCTTC.

The chain has TRBV5-1 and TRBJ2-3; D not resolved. This CDR3 has 13 residues. Trimming removed 4 bases at V and 2 bases at J, with 8 bases between. CDR1 is SGHRS and CDR2 is YFSETQ in the germline V gene. In nucleotides, the CDR3 is TGCGCCAGCAGCCAGATATACACAGATACGCAGTATTTT. Translation gives CASSQIYTDTQYF.

The genes are TRBV6-1 and TRBJ1-3; D gene unclear. Germline V gives CDR1 MNHNS, CDR2 SASEGT. CDR3 length: 13 amino acids. Trimming took 7 bases from V and 5 from J, leaving 12 bases between them. The CDR3 nucleotides read TGTGCCAGCACCACCTACACTAGAAACACCATATATTTT. It yields the protein CASTTYTRNTIYF.

V and J are TRBV6-6 and TRBJ2-5, with TRBD1 matching over 9 bases. The ends lost 5 bases at V and 3 bases at J; junction bases unmatched: 7. Germline V gene data show CDR1 as MNHNY and CDR2 as SVGAGI (reference sequence). This CDR3 spans 15 amino acids. This CDR3 is CASSILGQGKETQYF. CDR3 in DNA: TGTGCCAGCAGTATCTTGGGACAGGGCAAAGAGACCCAGTACTTC.

V usage is TRBV5-1 and J usage is TRBJ1-1; 7 positions agree with TRBD1. Germline assignment: CDR1 SGHRS and CDR2 YFSETQ. The CDR3 sequence is 13 residues long. J lost 5 bases, V lost 4 bases, and 5 bases had no gene match. The chain's CDR3 is CASSQYRGTEAFF. DNA of the CDR3: TGCGCCAGCAGCCAATACAGGGGAACTGAAGCTTTCTTT.

This clone has just one count. The chain combines TRBV5-4 with TRBJ2-1; TRBD1 aligns across 7 bases. V lost 2 bases to trimming and J lost 6 bases; unmatched junction nucleotides: 8. The germline V gene encodes CDR1 SGHNT and CDR2 YYREEE (reference sequence). The CDR3 is 15 residues long. The CDR3 region has the DNA TGTGCCAGCAGCTTAGGGGGCGCCAACGTCAATGAGCAGTTCTTC. Amino acids: CASSLGGANVNEQFF.

The V gene is TRBV6-5, the J gene TRBJ2-7, with TRBD1 as a possible D gene (5 bases). This CDR3 is 16 amino acids long. CDR1 is MNHEY, CDR2 SVGAGI, per germline. The germline V and J ends were trimmed by 0 bases and 3 bases, with 15 bases remaining between them. CDR3 bases: TGTGCCAGCAGTTACTCGAGGCCAGGGAATGGCTACGAGCAGTACTTC. Its translation: CASSYSRPGNGYEQYF.

J is TRBJ2-6 and V is TRBV30; maybe TRBD2 (5 bases). With 5 bases removed from V and 2 bases from J, the gap between germline ends came to 10 bases. Germline loops: CDR1 GTSNPN, CDR2 SVGIG (reference sequence). The CDR3 runs to 14 residues. CDR3 sequence reads: CAWDPGAGANVLTF. The CDR3 nucleotides read TGTGCCTGGGACCCCGGGGCTGGGGCCAACGTCCTGACTTTC.

The CDR3 nucleotides read TGTGCCAGCAGCTTGAATGTTCCGAGCTCCTACAATGAGCAGTTCTTC. Translation gives CASSLNVPSSYNEQFF. The V and J genes are TRBV5-6 and TRBJ2-1; D remains unclear. This CDR3 comprises 16 residues. Trimming removed 1 base from V and 0 bases from J, with 11 bases in between. The germline CDR1 and CDR2 sequences are SGHDT and YYEEEE.

The chain employs TRBV30 and TRBJ1-2; D remains ambiguous. This CDR3 has 14 amino acids. Between the trimmed V and J ends, which lost 2 bases and 0 bases, there was a span of 10 bases. Germline V gene sequence: CDR1 GTSNPN, CDR2 SVGIG (reference sequence). The CDR3 DNA reads as TGTGCCTGGAGTCCCGAATTAGCTAACTATGGCTACACCTTC. It is translated as CAWSPELANYGYTF.

This clone appeared once. The chain carries TRBV7-9 and TRBJ2-1; TRBD2 aligns across 11 bases. The CDR3 has 15 amino acids. The junction had 5 bases not matched to a gene; V was cut back by 3 bases and J by 7 bases. The germline CDR1 and CDR2 sequences are SEHNR and FQNEAQ (reference sequence). The DNA for the CDR3 is TGTGCCAGCAGCTTCGGTAGCGGGAGGGTTAATGAGCAGTTCTTC. This codes for CASSFGSGRVNEQFF.